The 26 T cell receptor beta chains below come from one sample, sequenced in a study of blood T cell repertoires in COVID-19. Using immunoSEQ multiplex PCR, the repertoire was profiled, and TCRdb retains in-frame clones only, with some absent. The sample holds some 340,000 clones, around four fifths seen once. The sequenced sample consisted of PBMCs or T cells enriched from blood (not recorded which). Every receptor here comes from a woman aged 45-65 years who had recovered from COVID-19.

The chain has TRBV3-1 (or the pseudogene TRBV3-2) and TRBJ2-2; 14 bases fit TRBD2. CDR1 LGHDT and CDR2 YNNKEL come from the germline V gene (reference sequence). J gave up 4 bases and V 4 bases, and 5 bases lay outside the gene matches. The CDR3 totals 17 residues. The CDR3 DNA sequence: TGTGCCAGCAGCCCGGGACTAGCGGGGGCAAGCACCGGGGAGCTGTTTTTT. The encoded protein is CASSPGLAGASTGELFF.

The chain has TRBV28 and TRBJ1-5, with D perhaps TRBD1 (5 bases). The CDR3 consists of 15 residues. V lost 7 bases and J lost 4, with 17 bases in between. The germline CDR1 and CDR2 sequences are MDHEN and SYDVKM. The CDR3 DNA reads TGTGCCAGCAACTCTCTAACAGGCGGAAATCAGCCCCAGCATTTT. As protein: CASNSLTGGNQPQHF.

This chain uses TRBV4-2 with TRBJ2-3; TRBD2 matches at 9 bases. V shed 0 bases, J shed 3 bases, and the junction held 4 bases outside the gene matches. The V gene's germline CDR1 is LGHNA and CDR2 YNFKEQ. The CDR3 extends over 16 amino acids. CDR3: CASSQDSGRQTDTQYF. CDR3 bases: TGTGCCAGCAGCCAAGATAGCGGGAGACAGACAGATACGCAGTATTTT.

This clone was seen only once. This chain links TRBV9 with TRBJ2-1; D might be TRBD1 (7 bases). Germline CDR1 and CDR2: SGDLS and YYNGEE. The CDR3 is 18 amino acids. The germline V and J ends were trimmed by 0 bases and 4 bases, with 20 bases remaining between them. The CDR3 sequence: CASSVAQGGEVRYNEQFF. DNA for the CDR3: TGTGCCAGCAGCGTAGCCCAGGGGGGTGAAGTTCGGTACAATGAGCAGTTCTTC.

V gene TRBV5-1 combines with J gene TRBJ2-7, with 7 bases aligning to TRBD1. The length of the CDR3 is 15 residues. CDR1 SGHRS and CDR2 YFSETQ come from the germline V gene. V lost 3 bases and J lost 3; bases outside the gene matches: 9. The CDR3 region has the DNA TGCGCCAGCAGCTCGGAACCGGGACAGTTCTACGAGCAGTACTTC. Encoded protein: CASSSEPGQFYEQYF. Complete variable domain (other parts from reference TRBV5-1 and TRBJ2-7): KAGVTQTPRYLIKTRGQQVTLSCSPISGHRSVSWYQQTPGQGLQFLFEYFSETQRNKGNFPGRFSGRQFSNSRSEMNVSTLELGDSALYLCASSSEPGQFYEQYFGPGTRLTVT.

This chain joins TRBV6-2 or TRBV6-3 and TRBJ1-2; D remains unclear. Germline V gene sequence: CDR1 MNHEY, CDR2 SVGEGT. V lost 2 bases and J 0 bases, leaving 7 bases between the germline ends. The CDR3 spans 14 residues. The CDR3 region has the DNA TGTGCCAGCAGTTACGGGCAAGCTAACTATGGCTACACCTTC. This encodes CASSYGQANYGYTF.

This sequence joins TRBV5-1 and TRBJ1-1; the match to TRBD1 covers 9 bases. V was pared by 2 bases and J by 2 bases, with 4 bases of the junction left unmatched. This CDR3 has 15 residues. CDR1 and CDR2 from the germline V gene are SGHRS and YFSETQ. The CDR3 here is CASSFGTGHNTEAFF. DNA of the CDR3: TGCGCCAGCAGCTTTGGGACAGGGCACAACACTGAAGCTTTCTTT.

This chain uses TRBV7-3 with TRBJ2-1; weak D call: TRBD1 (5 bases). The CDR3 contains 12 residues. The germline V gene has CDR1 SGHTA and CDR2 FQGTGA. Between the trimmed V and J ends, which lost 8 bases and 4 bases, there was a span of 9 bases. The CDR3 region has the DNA TGTGCCAGCGGCGGACAATACAATGAGCAGTTCTTC. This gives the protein CASGGQYNEQFF. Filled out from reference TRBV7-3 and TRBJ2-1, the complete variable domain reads GAGVSQTPSNKVTEKGKYVELRCDPISGHTALYWYRQSLGQGPEFLIYFQGTGAADDSGLPNDRFFAVRPEGSVSTLKIQRTERGDSAVYLCASGGQYNEQFFGPGTRLTVL.

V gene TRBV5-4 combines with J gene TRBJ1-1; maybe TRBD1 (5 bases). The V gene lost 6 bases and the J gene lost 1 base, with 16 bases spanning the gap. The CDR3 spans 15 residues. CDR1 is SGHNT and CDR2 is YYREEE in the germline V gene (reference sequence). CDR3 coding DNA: TGTGCCAGCAAAGAGGCCAGGGATCCGAACACTGAAGCTTTCTTT. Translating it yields CASKEARDPNTEAFF.

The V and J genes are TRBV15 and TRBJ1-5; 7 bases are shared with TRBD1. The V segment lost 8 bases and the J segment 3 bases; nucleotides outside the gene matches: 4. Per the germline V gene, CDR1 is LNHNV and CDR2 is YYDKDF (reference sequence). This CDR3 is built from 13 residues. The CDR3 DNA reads TGTGCCACCCGGGACAGCCTCAATCAGCCCCAGCATTTT. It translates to CATRDSLNQPQHF.

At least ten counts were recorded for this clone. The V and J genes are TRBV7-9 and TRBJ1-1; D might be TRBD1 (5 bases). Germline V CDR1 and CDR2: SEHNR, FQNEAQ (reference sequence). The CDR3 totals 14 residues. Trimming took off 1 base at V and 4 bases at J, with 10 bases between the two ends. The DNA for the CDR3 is TGTGCCAGCAGCTTAGATGGGGGGACCACTGAAGCTTTCTTT. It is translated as CASSLDGGTTEAFF.

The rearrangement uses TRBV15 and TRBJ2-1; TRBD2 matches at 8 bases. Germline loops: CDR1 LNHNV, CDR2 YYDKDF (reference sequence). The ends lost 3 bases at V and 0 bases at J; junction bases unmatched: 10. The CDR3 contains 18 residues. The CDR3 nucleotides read TGTGCCACCAGCAGGAAGAGCAGCGGGAGTGTCTCCTACAATGAGCAGTTCTTC. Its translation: CATSRKSSGSVSYNEQFF.

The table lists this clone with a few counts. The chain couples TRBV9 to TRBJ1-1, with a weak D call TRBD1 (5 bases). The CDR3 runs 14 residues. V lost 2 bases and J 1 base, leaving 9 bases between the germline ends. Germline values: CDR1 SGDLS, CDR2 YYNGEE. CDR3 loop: CASSVEGRNTEAFF. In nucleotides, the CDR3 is TGTGCCAGCAGCGTGGAGGGGAGGAACACTGAAGCTTTCTTT.

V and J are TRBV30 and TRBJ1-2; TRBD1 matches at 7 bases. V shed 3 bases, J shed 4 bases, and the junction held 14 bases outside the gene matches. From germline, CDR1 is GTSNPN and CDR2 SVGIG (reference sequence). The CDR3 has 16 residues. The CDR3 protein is CAWSPVTLQGPYGYTF. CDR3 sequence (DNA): TGTGCCTGGAGCCCCGTGACCCTACAGGGGCCCTATGGCTACACCTTC.

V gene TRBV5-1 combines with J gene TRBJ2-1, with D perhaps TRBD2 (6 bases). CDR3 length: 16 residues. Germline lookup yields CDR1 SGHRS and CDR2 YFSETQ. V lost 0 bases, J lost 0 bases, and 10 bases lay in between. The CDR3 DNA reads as TGCGCCAGCAGCTTGGCGTTAGCGGCCTCCTACAATGAGCAGTTCTTC. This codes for CASSLALAASYNEQFF.

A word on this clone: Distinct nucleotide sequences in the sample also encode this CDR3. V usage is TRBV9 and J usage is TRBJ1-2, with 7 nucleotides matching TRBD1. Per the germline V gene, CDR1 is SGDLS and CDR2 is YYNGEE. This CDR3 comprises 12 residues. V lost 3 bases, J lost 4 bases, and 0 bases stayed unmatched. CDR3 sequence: CASSGTGYGYTF. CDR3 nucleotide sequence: TGTGCCAGCAGCGGGACAGGCTATGGCTACACCTTC.

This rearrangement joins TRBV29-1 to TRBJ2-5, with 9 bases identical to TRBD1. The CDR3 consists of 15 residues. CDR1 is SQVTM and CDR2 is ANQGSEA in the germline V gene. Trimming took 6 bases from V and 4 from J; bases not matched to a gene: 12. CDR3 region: CSVNKDRGRGETQYF. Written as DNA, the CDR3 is TGCAGCGTAAATAAGGACAGGGGCCGAGGAGAGACCCAGTACTTC.

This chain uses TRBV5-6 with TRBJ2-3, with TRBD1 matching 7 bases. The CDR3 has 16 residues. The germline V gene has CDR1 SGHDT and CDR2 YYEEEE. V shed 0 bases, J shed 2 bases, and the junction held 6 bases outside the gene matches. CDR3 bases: TGTGCCAGCAGCTTGGTAGGACAGGCAAACACAGATACGCAGTATTTT. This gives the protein CASSLVGQANTDTQYF.

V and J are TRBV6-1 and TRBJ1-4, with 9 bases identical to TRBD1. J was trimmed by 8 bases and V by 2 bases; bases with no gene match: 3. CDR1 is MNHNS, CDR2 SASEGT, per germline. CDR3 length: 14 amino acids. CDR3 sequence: CASSEWDREEKLFF. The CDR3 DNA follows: TGTGCCAGCAGTGAATGGGACAGGGAAGAAAAACTGTTTTTT.

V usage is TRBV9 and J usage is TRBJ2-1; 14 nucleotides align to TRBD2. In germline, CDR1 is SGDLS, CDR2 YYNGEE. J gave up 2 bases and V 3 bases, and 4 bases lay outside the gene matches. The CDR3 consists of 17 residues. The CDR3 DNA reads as TGTGCCAGCAGCGCCGGGACTAGCGGGGGCACCTACAATGAGCAGTTCTTC. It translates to CASSAGTSGGTYNEQFF.

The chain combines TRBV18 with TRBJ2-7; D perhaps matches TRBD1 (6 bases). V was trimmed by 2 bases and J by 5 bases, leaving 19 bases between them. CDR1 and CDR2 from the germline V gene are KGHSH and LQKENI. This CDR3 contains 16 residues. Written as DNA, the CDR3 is TGTGCCAGCTCACCAGTACGCCGGGACACTGGGCACGAGCAGTACTTC. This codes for CASSPVRRDTGHEQYF.

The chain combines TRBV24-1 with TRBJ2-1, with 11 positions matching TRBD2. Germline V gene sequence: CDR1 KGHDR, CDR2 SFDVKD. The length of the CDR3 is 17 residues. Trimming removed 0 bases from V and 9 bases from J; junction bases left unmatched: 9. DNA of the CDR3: TGTGCCACCAGTGATTTGGTGGTAGCGGGGGGGCAGTTTGAGCAGTTCTTC. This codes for CATSDLVVAGGQFEQFF.

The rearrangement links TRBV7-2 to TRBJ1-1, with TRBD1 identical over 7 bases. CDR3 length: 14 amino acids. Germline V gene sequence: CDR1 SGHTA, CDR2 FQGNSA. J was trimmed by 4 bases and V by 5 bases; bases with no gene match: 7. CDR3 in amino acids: CASSQDRATTEAFF. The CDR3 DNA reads TGTGCCAGCAGCCAAGACAGGGCCACCACTGAAGCTTTCTTT.

As DNA, the CDR3 is TGTGCCAGCAGTTTCCAGACAGGGTGGTACTACGAGCAGTACTTC. Its protein product is CASSFQTGWYYEQYF. The chain uses TRBV6-2 or TRBV6-3 and TRBJ2-7, with 7 bases identical to TRBD1. V lost 4 bases and J lost 3; bases outside the gene matches: 9. CDR1 and CDR2 from the germline V gene are MNHEY and SVGEGT. This CDR3 is built from 15 residues.

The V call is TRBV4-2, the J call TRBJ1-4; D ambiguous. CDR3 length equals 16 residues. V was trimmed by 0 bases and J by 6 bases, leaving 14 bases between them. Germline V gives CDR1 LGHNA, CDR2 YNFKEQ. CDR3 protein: CASSQDQPPRYEKLFF. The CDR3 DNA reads TGTGCCAGCAGCCAAGATCAACCTCCGCGGTATGAAAAACTGTTTTTT.

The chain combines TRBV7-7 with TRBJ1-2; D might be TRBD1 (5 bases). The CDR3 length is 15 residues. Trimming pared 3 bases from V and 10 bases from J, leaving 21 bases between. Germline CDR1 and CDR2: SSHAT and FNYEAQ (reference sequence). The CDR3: CASSFLRRADGAYTF. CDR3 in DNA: TGTGCCAGCAGCTTTCTCAGGAGGGCAGACGGGGCCTACACCTTC.